These 13 T cell receptor beta chains originate from one sample sequenced in a study of spatial heterogeneity in lung cancer. One entry per CDR3 protein results from TCRdb running MiXCR on the 5' RACE reads. The table shows more than 8,000 distinct CDR3 sequences, with 4.5% to 6.5% occurring only once. Time point meaning: sample taken at primary tumor resection. Unsorted samples of tumor, nontumor lung or frozen PBMC had their whole RNA sequenced. The source material was PBMCs, sampled at surgery. These receptors all stem from a male donor with early-stage non-small cell lung cancer.

This clonotype was recorded many times. This chain joins TRBV5-6 and TRBJ1-1, with D tentatively TRBD1 (5 bases). The CDR3 length is 15 residues. The V gene lost 4 bases and the J gene lost 4 bases, with 17 bases spanning the gap. Germline CDR1 is SGHDT and CDR2 is YYEEEE. This chain's CDR3 is CASSVAGWGGTEAFF. The CDR3 region has the DNA TGTGCCAGCAGCGTGGCAGGATGGGGGGGCACTGAAGCTTTCTTT.

This clonotype occurred a few times. The V and J genes are TRBV15 and TRBJ2-1, with D uncertain. Deletions cut 1 base from V and 1 base from J, with 8 bases between. The CDR3 length is 15 residues. Germline lookup yields CDR1 LNHNV and CDR2 YYDKDF (reference sequence). The CDR3 loop is CATSRALMSYNEQFF. The CDR3 DNA is TGTGCCACCAGCAGAGCTTTGATGTCCTACAATGAGCAGTTCTTC.

The sample holds a few counts of this clonotype. This chain joins TRBV28 and TRBJ1-1; D is possibly TRBD1 (6 bases). Germline loops: CDR1 MDHEN, CDR2 SYDVKM. Trimming removed 4 bases from V and 0 bases from J, with 12 bases in between. The CDR3 has 15 amino acids. The CDR3 loop reads CASSYPGHMNTEAFF. CDR3 in DNA: TGTGCCAGCAGTTATCCGGGACATATGAACACTGAAGCTTTCTTT.

This clonotype was detected many times. This chain joins TRBV18 and TRBJ2-7; D is perhaps TRBD2 (7 bases). CDR1 is KGHSH and CDR2 is LQKENI in the germline V gene. The CDR3 is 15 residues long. Trimming cost V 4 bases and J 0 bases, with 13 bases left between them. The CDR3 DNA is TGTGCCAGCTCACTGGGGGGGCAGAGCTCCTACGAGCAGTACTTC. It codes for CASSLGGQSSYEQYF.

This clonotype was counted at least ten times. V gene TRBV20-1 combines with J gene TRBJ2-1; 7 bases agree with TRBD2. The V gene's germline CDR1 is DFQATT and CDR2 SNEGSKA (reference sequence). With 6 bases clipped from V and 4 bases from J, the junction kept 12 bases outside the gene matches. The CDR3 covers 15 residues. The CDR3 sequence is CSARLIGTTYNEQFF. CDR3 coding DNA: TGCAGTGCCAGACTGATCGGGACTACATACAATGAGCAGTTCTTC.

This clonotype is medium-sized in the sample. This chain links TRBV18 with TRBJ1-1; D is uncertain. Trimming removed 3 bases from V and 0 bases from J, with 8 bases in between. This CDR3 has 14 residues. Looked up from germline, CDR1 is KGHSH and CDR2 is LQKENI. The CDR3 bases are TGTGCCAGCTCACCTGGAGGGATGAACACTGAAGCTTTCTTT. It codes for CASSPGGMNTEAFF.

Note on this clonotype: Possible read error: a much larger clone is one base away. The rearrangement links TRBV5-4 to TRBJ1-2; 8 bases match TRBD1. The ends lost 4 bases at V and 3 bases at J; junction bases unmatched: 2. Germline V gene data show CDR1 as SGHNT and CDR2 as YYREEE (reference sequence). This CDR3 is 13 amino acids long. CDR3 region: CASSGDRYYGYTF. The CDR3 coding sequence is TGTGCCAGCAGCGGGGACAGGTACTATGGCTACACCTTC. Supplemented by reference TRBV5-4 and TRBJ1-2, the full variable domain reads ETGVTQSPTHLIKTRGQQVTLRCSSQSGHNTVSWYQQALGQGPQFIFQYYREEENGRGNFPPRFSGLQFPNYSSELNVNALELDDSALYLCASSGDRYYGYTFGSGTRLTVV.

This clonotype was seen at least ten times. The rearrangement uses TRBV29-1 and TRBJ1-3, with D perhaps matching TRBD1 (6 bases). The CDR3 contains 13 residues. V gave up 6 bases and J gave up 2 bases, with 11 bases separating them. The germline CDR1 and CDR2 sequences are SQVTM and ANQGSEA. The CDR3 loop reads CSVNRDPGNTIYF. CDR3 nucleotide sequence: TGCAGCGTGAACAGGGACCCTGGAAACACCATATATTTT. Combining the CDR3 with reference TRBV29-1 and TRBJ1-3 gives the whole variable domain SAVISQKPSRDICQRGTSLTIQCQVDSQVTMMFWYRQQPGQSLTLIATANQGSEATYESGFVIDKFPISRPNLTFSTLTVSNMSPEDSSIYLCSVNRDPGNTIYFGEGSWLTVV.

This clonotype showed up many times. V usage is TRBV2 and J usage is TRBJ2-1; unclear D gene. The CDR3 is made up of 16 amino acids. Trimming removed 2 bases at V and 5 bases at J, with 16 bases between. Germline V gene data show CDR1 as SNHLY and CDR2 as FYNNEI. The CDR3 reads CASSENGALLDNEQFF. CDR3 bases: TGTGCCAGCAGTGAAAATGGTGCGCTCCTGGACAATGAGCAGTTCTTC.

This clonotype was observed many times. CDR3 residues: CASRGLDYEQYF. CDR3 nucleotide sequence: TGTGCCAGCAGGGGTCTGGACTACGAGCAGTACTTC. This chain joins TRBV6-2 or TRBV6-3 and TRBJ2-7; D is ambiguous. This CDR3 is 12 amino acids long. Trimming took off 6 bases at V and 3 bases at J, with 9 bases between the two ends. Germline V lookup: CDR1 MNHEY, CDR2 SVGEGT.

By its share, this clonotype is hyperexpanded. The rearrangement uses TRBV2 and TRBJ2-1, with a possible D match to TRBD2 (6 bases). This CDR3 has 16 residues. V lost 7 bases and J 4 bases, leaving 20 bases between the germline ends. Germline V gene data show CDR1 as SNHLY and CDR2 as FYNNEI. This CDR3 reads CASMAGLTREYNEQFF. For the CDR3, the DNA is TGTGCCAGCATGGCGGGGCTTACCCGAGAGTACAATGAGCAGTTCTTC.

This clonotype has at least ten counts. For the CDR3, the DNA is TGTGCCAGCAGCTCACTAGCGGGGGGCCCGAATGAGCAGTTCTTC. It specifies CASSSLAGGPNEQFF. The V and J genes are TRBV11-2 and TRBJ2-1; 12 bases map to TRBD2. Trimming at V came to 4 bases and at J to 7 bases, leaving 5 bases not matched to a gene. CDR3 length: 15 residues. Germline V gene lookup returns CDR1 SGHAT and CDR2 FQNNGV.

This clonotype was seen a handful of times. J is TRBJ1-3 and V is TRBV29-1; D is unclear. Between the trimmed V and J ends, which lost 0 bases and 5 bases, there was a span of 11 bases. This CDR3 has 14 amino acids. Germline loops: CDR1 SQVTM, CDR2 ANQGSEA. Here the CDR3 reads CSVEDPGDRNTIYF. The CDR3 DNA reads as TGCAGCGTTGAAGACCCGGGCGACCGAAACACCATATATTTT.